What follows are 21 T cell receptor beta chains derived from one specimen sequenced in a study of technical replicates of blood from several donors. Sequenced by immunoSEQ multiplex PCR; TCRdb stores in-frame clones only, minus some. The sample yields tens of thousands of clones, roughly 97% seen once. The sequenced sample was T cells isolated from PBMCs. The receptors were gathered from a human donor in good health.

The gene calls are TRBV5-4 and TRBJ2-5; TRBD2 agrees at 10 bases. Germline CDR1 reads SGHNT; CDR2 reads YYREEE (reference sequence). This CDR3 contains 16 residues. Trimming took 4 bases from V and 5 from J; bases not matched to a gene: 11. The CDR3 DNA reads as TGTGCCAGCAGCCCTAGAGCGGGAGGGCGGTTGGAGACCCAGTACTTC. It translates to CASSPRAGGRLETQYF.

This clone was seen once. The chain has TRBV30 and TRBJ1-5; D not certain. The CDR3 has 13 residues. V gave up 0 bases and J gave up 4 bases, with 7 bases separating them. CDR1 and CDR2 from the germline V gene are GTSNPN and SVGIG (reference sequence). The DNA for the CDR3 is TGTGCCTGGAGTGTACGTCAGAATCAGCCCCAGCATTTT. It yields the protein CAWSVRQNQPQHF.

The V gene is TRBV6-5, the J gene TRBJ1-2; a possible D gene is TRBD1 (6 bases). V gave up 2 bases and J gave up 2 bases, with 6 bases separating them. Germline CDR1 reads MNHEY; CDR2 reads SVGAGI. The CDR3 runs 13 residues. The CDR3 nucleotides read TGTGCCAGCAGTTACCAGGGGAACTATGGCTACACCTTC. This translates into CASSYQGNYGYTF.

The J gene is TRBJ2-7, the V gene TRBV14; 13 bases are shared with TRBD2. The length of the CDR3 is 14 residues. V shed 5 bases and J 5 bases; nucleotides not matched to a gene: 3. The germline CDR1 and CDR2 sequences are SGHDN and FVKESK. CDR3 sequence (DNA): TGTGCCAGCAGCACTAGCGGGAGGGGCGACGAGCAGTACTTC. The encoded protein is CASSTSGRGDEQYF. The full variable domain, completed using reference TRBV14 and TRBJ2-7, is EAGVTQFPSHSVIEKGQTVTLRCDPISGHDNLYWYRRVMGKEIKFLLHFVKESKQDESGMPNNRFLAERTGGTYSTLKVQPAELEDSGVYFCASSTSGRGDEQYFGPGTRLTVT.

V gene TRBV7-6 combines with J gene TRBJ2-6; D ambiguous. Trimming stripped 3 bases from V and 4 bases from J, with 7 bases between. The CDR3 totals 14 residues. Germline CDR1 is SGHVS and CDR2 is FNYEAQ. CDR3 nucleotide sequence: TGTGCCAGCAGCTTGGAGTACGGGGCCAACGTCCTGACTTTC. Translation gives CASSLEYGANVLTF.

This clone was counted once. The J gene is TRBJ2-7, the V gene TRBV19, with 9 bases fitting TRBD2. Trimming removed 4 bases from V and 2 bases from J; junction bases left unmatched: 9. The CDR3 sequence is 16 residues long. Per the germline V gene, CDR1 is LNHDA and CDR2 is SQIVND (reference sequence). The CDR3 is CASSTPLAGEPYEQYF. For the CDR3, the DNA is TGTGCCAGTAGTACCCCATTAGCGGGAGAACCCTACGAGCAGTACTTC.

The chain carries TRBV15 and TRBJ2-1; TRBD2 might be the D (5 bases). The V and J ends lost 4 bases and 2 bases respectively, with 15 bases between them. The CDR3 length is 16 residues. Germline V gives CDR1 LNHNV, CDR2 YYDKDF (reference sequence). CDR3 coding DNA: TGTGCCACCAGCAACCCAGGACGGGGTACCTACAATGAGCAGTTCTTC. This codes for CATSNPGRGTYNEQFF.

This clone was seen only once. The chain links TRBV7-2 to TRBJ2-7; perhaps TRBD2 as D (5 bases). Germline V lookup: CDR1 SGHTA, CDR2 FQGNSA. The V and J ends lost 1 base and 2 bases respectively, with 15 bases between them. The CDR3 is 16 amino acids. As DNA, the CDR3 is TGTGCCAGCAGCTTAGGTGGGCTAGCATGGACCTACGAGCAGTACTTC. Translated: CASSLGGLAWTYEQYF.

The CDR3 region is CASSQAGGGTNEKLFF. In nucleotides, the CDR3 is TGTGCCAGCAGCCAAGCCGGGGGGGGCACTAATGAAAAACTGTTTTTT. This chain uses TRBV4-2 with TRBJ1-4; perhaps TRBD1 as D (6 bases). Trimming left V 1 base short and J 2 bases short, with 11 bases between. CDR1 LGHNA and CDR2 YNFKEQ come from the germline V gene. The CDR3 is 16 amino acids.

V gene TRBV27 combines with J gene TRBJ1-1; TRBD1 matches at 7 bases. Losses at the gene ends were 6 bases for V and 11 bases for J; bases not matched to a gene: 12. The CDR3 runs to 13 residues. Germline V gives CDR1 MNHEY, CDR2 SMNVEV (reference sequence). The CDR3 DNA reads as TGTGCCAGCAGACTACAGACAGGGTCTAAGGCTTTCTTT. The encoded protein is CASRLQTGSKAFF.

The CDR3 sequence: CASSFPWAPSGYTF. The CDR3 DNA sequence: TGTGCCAGCAGTTTCCCTTGGGCGCCATCGGGCTACACCTTC. The chain employs TRBV28 and TRBJ1-2; D gene uncertain. Trimming cost V 3 bases and J 8 bases, with 16 bases left between them. Germline values: CDR1 MDHEN, CDR2 SYDVKM. This CDR3 spans 14 amino acids.

The rearrangement joins TRBV19 to TRBJ1-5, with TRBD1 identical over 7 bases. The CDR3 length is 14 residues. Trimming removed 8 bases from V and 2 bases from J; junction bases left unmatched: 6. The germline V gene has CDR1 LNHDA and CDR2 SQIVND (reference sequence). CDR3 protein: CASYQGGGNQPQHF. CDR3 nucleotide sequence: TGTGCCAGTTATCAGGGGGGTGGCAATCAGCCCCAGCATTTT.

The rearrangement links TRBV4-1 to TRBJ2-7; possible D gene TRBD1, 6 bases. Looked up from germline, CDR1 is MGHRA and CDR2 is YSYEKL. CDR3 size: 13 residues. Trimming pared 1 base from V and 6 bases from J, leaving 10 bases between. Written as DNA, the CDR3 is TGCGCCAGCAGCCAAGTTCAGGGGCCCGAGCAGTACTTC. Protein product: CASSQVQGPEQYF.

The J gene is TRBJ1-3, the V gene TRBV9; D unclear. Trimming took 4 bases from V and 0 from J, leaving 8 bases between them. CDR3 length equals 14 residues. Germline V CDR1 and CDR2: SGDLS, YYNGEE. CDR3: CASSPSVSGNTIYF. The CDR3, as DNA: TGTGCCAGCAGCCCCTCCGTCTCTGGAAACACCATATATTTT.

The chain links TRBV5-1 to TRBJ2-1; TRBD2 might be the D (6 bases). V lost 0 bases to trimming and J lost 10 bases, with 11 bases between them. The V gene's germline CDR1 is SGHRS and CDR2 YFSETQ. CDR3 length equals 13 residues. CDR3 protein: CASSLGRDSEQFF. The DNA of the CDR3 is TGCGCCAGCAGCTTGGGTCGGGACTCCGAGCAGTTCTTC.

The CDR3 DNA reads TGTGCCAGCAGCTTATCAGGGGGTGCGGGCGAGCAGTACTTC. Encoded protein: CASSLSGGAGEQYF. This chain connects TRBV7-2 to TRBJ2-7, with TRBD1 matching over 7 bases. The CDR3 has 14 amino acids. V lost 2 bases to trimming and J lost 6 bases; unmatched junction nucleotides: 7. Germline assignment: CDR1 SGHTA and CDR2 FQGNSA.

The table lists this clone with a count of one. The CDR3 loop is CAISEAGDTYGYTF. The CDR3 DNA is TGTGCCATCAGTGAGGCAGGGGATACCTATGGCTACACCTTC. The J gene is TRBJ1-2, the V gene TRBV10-3, with D perhaps matching TRBD1 (6 bases). Germline V CDR1 and CDR2: ENHRY, SYGVKD. V was clipped by 2 bases and J by 4 bases, with 11 bases between them. This CDR3 comprises 14 residues.

The genes are TRBV5-4 and TRBJ2-2; TRBD2 matches 10 bases. With 0 bases clipped from V and 5 bases from J, the junction kept 10 bases outside the gene matches. The CDR3 extends over 18 amino acids. Germline V CDR1 and CDR2: SGHNT, YYREEE (reference sequence). CDR3 amino acids: CASSLGPLSGRYTGELFF. The CDR3, as DNA: TGTGCCAGCAGCTTGGGGCCCCTTAGCGGGAGGTATACCGGGGAGCTGTTTTTT. Variable domain in full (rest from reference TRBV5-4 and TRBJ2-2): ETGVTQSPTHLIKTRGQQVTLRCSSQSGHNTVSWYQQALGQGPQFIFQYYREEENGRGNFPPRFSGLQFPNYSSELNVNALELDDSALYLCASSLGPLSGRYTGELFFGEGSRLTVL.

CDR3 region: CALGQGLTSGRGVEQFF. The CDR3, as DNA: TGTGCCCTGGGACAGGGCCTAACTAGCGGGAGGGGGGTTGAGCAGTTCTTC. The chain uses TRBV30 and TRBJ2-1; TRBD2 aligns across 13 bases. The CDR3 spans 17 residues. Trimming cost V 8 bases and J 9 bases; bases outside gene matches: 19. From germline, CDR1 is GTSNPN and CDR2 SVGIG (reference sequence).

The V gene is TRBV19, the J gene TRBJ2-1; no clear D gene. V was pared by 10 bases and J by 0 bases, with 10 bases between. This CDR3 contains 13 residues. Germline V gene lookup returns CDR1 LNHDA and CDR2 SQIVND (reference sequence). The CDR3 sequence: CATLLSSYNEQFF. The CDR3 coding sequence is TGTGCCACCCTACTGAGCTCCTACAATGAGCAGTTCTTC.

This clone showed up just once. The chain recombines TRBV9 with TRBJ2-1; D is ambiguous. Germline V gene lookup returns CDR1 SGDLS and CDR2 YYNGEE. V was cut by 0 bases and J by 9 bases, with 4 bases left in between. There are 11 residues in the CDR3. CDR3 DNA: TGTGCCAGCAGCGTAGGACTTGAGCAGTTCTTC. This gives the protein CASSVGLEQFF.